Below, 23 T cell receptor beta chains from the same sample are listed, as sequenced in a study of patients and donors after allogeneic stem cell transplantation. TCRdb re-called the RT-PCR reads through MiXCR, storing one row per CDR3 protein. The sample records hundreds of thousands of distinct CDR3 sequences, 16% being singletons. The sequenced material came from blood, either unsorted or a sorted T cell fraction (not recorded which). These receptors all stem from a human donor who was either an allogeneic HSCT recipient or a stem cell or donor lymphocyte infusion donor (not recorded which). It is not recorded whose cells these are; they may come from a transplant donor.

CDR3 in amino acids: CASSVGASGSGETQYF. As DNA, the CDR3 is TGTGCCAGCAGCGTAGGGGCTAGCGGGAGCGGAGAGACCCAGTACTTC. The chain carries TRBV9 and TRBJ2-5, with 10 bases aligning to TRBD2. This CDR3 has 16 residues. The V gene's germline CDR1 is SGDLS and CDR2 YYNGEE. With V trimmed by 0 bases and J by 4 bases, 6 bases remained unmatched. Looking up the rest from reference TRBV9 and TRBJ2-5 gives the full variable domain: DSGVTQTPKHLITATGQRVTLRCSPRSGDLSVYWYQQSLDQGLQFLIQYYNGEERAKGNILERFSAQQFPDLHSELNLSSLELGDSALYFCASSVGASGSGETQYFGPGTRLLVL.

Ten or more counts support this clonotype. The chain employs TRBV7-9 and TRBJ2-7; D is unresolved. Trimming cost V 5 bases and J 3 bases, with 5 bases left between them. CDR3 size: 11 residues. Germline-derived CDR1 and CDR2 are SEHNR and FQNEAQ (reference sequence). CDR3 sequence reads: CASSLIYEQYF. The CDR3 bases are TGTGCCAGCAGCCTGATCTACGAGCAGTACTTC.

The V gene is TRBV14, the J gene TRBJ1-2, with 9 bases aligning to TRBD1. Germline CDR1 and CDR2: SGHDN and FVKESK. V lost 3 bases and J lost 6; bases outside the gene matches: 5. This CDR3 spans 14 amino acids. The CDR3 reads CASSQGQGLDGYTF. As DNA, the CDR3 is TGTGCCAGCAGCCAGGGACAGGGTCTAGATGGCTACACCTTC. Combining the CDR3 with reference TRBV14 and TRBJ1-2 gives the whole variable domain EAGVTQFPSHSVIEKGQTVTLRCDPISGHDNLYWYRRVMGKEIKFLLHFVKESKQDESGMPNNRFLAERTGGTYSTLKVQPAELEDSGVYFCASSQGQGLDGYTFGSGTRLTVV.

The CDR3 spells CSASRGPDTQYF. CDR3 in DNA: TGCAGTGCTAGTCGGGGGCCAGATACGCAGTATTTT. The chain combines TRBV20-1 with TRBJ2-3; D possibly matches TRBD1 or TRBD2 (6 bases each). CDR3 length: 12 amino acids. The V gene lost 3 bases and the J gene lost 4 bases, with 8 bases spanning the gap. Germline V lookup: CDR1 DFQATT, CDR2 SNEGSKA (reference sequence).

This chain joins TRBV20-1 and TRBJ1-3; D is possibly TRBD1 (6 bases). Germline assignment: CDR1 DFQATT and CDR2 SNEGSKA (reference sequence). The CDR3 totals 12 residues. The V and J ends lost 4 bases and 7 bases respectively, with 11 bases between them. The CDR3 sequence is CSATRTDNTIYF. In nucleotides, the CDR3 is TGCAGTGCTACTAGGACAGATAACACCATATATTTT.

V and J are TRBV13 and TRBJ2-7; tentatively, D is TRBD2 (7 bases). Per the germline V gene, CDR1 is PRHDT and CDR2 is FYEKMQ (reference sequence). Trimming took 3 bases from V and 2 from J, leaving 17 bases between them. CDR3 length equals 16 residues. This chain's CDR3 is CASSFRGGVHAYEQYF. The CDR3, as DNA: TGTGCCAGCAGCTTCCGAGGGGGGGTCCACGCCTACGAGCAGTACTTC.

V usage is TRBV2 and J usage is TRBJ1-2; D gene uncertain. Trimming stripped 0 bases from V and 4 bases from J, with 3 bases between. The CDR3 is 12 residues long. Germline-derived CDR1 and CDR2 are SNHLY and FYNNEI. Written as DNA, the CDR3 is TGTGCCAGCAGTGAAGCCGCCTATGGCTACACCTTC. Protein: CASSEAAYGYTF.

This chain connects TRBV6-2 or TRBV6-3 to TRBJ2-1, with 9 nucleotides matching TRBD2. The CDR3 consists of 17 residues. CDR1 MNHEY and CDR2 SVGEGT come from the germline V gene. Trimming at V came to 5 bases and at J to 3 bases, leaving 11 bases not matched to a gene. The CDR3 DNA reads TGTGCCAGCAGTAAAGTCCTAGCGGGGCCACTCTACAATGAGCAGTTCTTC. Amino acid sequence: CASSKVLAGPLYNEQFF.

This clonotype was counted at least ten times. The V and J genes are TRBV12-3 or TRBV12-4 and TRBJ1-1; no definite D call. Trimming removed 5 bases at V and 1 base at J, with 11 bases between. The CDR3 extends over 14 amino acids. The CDR3 region is CASSQGPRNTEAFF. In DNA, the CDR3 is TGTGCCAGCAGTCAAGGACCGAGGAACACTGAAGCTTTCTTT.

In this sample, this clonotype turned up a few times. The rearrangement uses TRBV7-9 and TRBJ2-7; TRBD1 or TRBD2 may be the D gene (5 bases each). V was clipped by 4 bases and J by 5 bases, with 18 bases between them. The CDR3 runs 15 residues. Per germline, CDR1 SEHNR and CDR2 FQNEAQ (reference sequence). For the CDR3, the DNA is TGTGCCAGCAGCTCCGAGAGGGGCAGAACCCACGAGCAGTACTTC. It is translated as CASSSERGRTHEQYF.

The chain is built from TRBV21-1 and TRBJ2-5; whether TRBD1, the table's D call, matches the DNA was not checked. TRBV21-1 is a documented pseudogene. The CDR3 runs to 16 residues. The CDR3: CASSDGGVRAQETQYF. CDR3 nucleotide sequence: TGTGCCAGCAGCGACGGGGGGGTTCGGGCTCAAGAGACCCAGTACTTC.

There are a few counts of this clonotype. The genes are TRBV4-2 and TRBJ2-5, with D perhaps being TRBD1 or TRBD2 (5 bases each). V lost 2 bases, J lost 0 bases, and 13 bases lay in between. This CDR3 contains 16 residues. Germline V gives CDR1 LGHNA, CDR2 YNFKEQ. The CDR3 DNA reads TGTGCCAGCAGCCAAACGGCTTGGGACCACCAAGAGACCCAGTACTTC. It specifies CASSQTAWDHQETQYF.

The chain links TRBV7-2 to TRBJ2-1; TRBD1 or TRBD2 may be the D gene (5 bases each). From germline, CDR1 is SGHTA and CDR2 FQGNSA. The CDR3 spans 16 residues. Trimming pared 5 bases from V and 4 bases from J, leaving 18 bases between. CDR3 nucleotide sequence: TGTGCCAGCAGCGGGACCCGGATACCGACGTACAATGAGCAGTTCTTC. Its translation: CASSGTRIPTYNEQFF.

The genes are TRBV3-1 and TRBJ1-4; possible D gene TRBD1, 5 bases. V lost 4 bases to trimming and J lost 0 bases, with 12 bases between them. Germline lookup yields CDR1 LGHDT and CDR2 YNNKEL (reference sequence). CDR3 length: 16 amino acids. CDR3 loop: CASSLKGTATNEKLFF. The DNA for the CDR3 is TGTGCCAGCAGCCTTAAGGGGACTGCAACTAATGAAAAACTGTTTTTT.

This chain links TRBV4-3 with TRBJ2-7; D ambiguous. Germline CDR1 and CDR2: LGHNA and YSLEER. CDR3 length: 15 residues. The V and J ends lost 1 base and 0 bases respectively, with 10 bases between them. As DNA, the CDR3 is TGCGCCAGCAGCCAAGGGGTAGTAAGCTCCTACGAGCAGTACTTC. Protein product: CASSQGVVSSYEQYF.

This clonotype was found many times. V gene TRBV5-1 combines with J gene TRBJ2-3; 11 bases align to TRBD2. CDR1 and CDR2 (germline): SGHRS, YFSETQ. Trimming cost V 1 base and J 5 bases; bases outside gene matches: 6. The CDR3 is made up of 16 amino acids. In DNA, the CDR3 is TGCGCCAGCAGCTTGCGGCTAGCGGGAGGAGGAGATACGCAGTATTTT. Translated, it gives CASSLRLAGGGDTQYF. The full variable domain, its missing parts supplied by reference TRBV5-1 and TRBJ2-3, is KAGVTQTPRYLIKTRGQQVTLSCSPISGHRSVSWYQQTPGQGLQFLFEYFSETQRNKGNFPGRFSGRQFSNSRSEMNVSTLELGDSALYLCASSLRLAGGGDTQYFGPGTRLTVL.

This clonotype has just a few counts. The rearrangement joins TRBV6-1 to TRBJ1-5; TRBD1 matches at 10 bases. CDR1 is MNHNS, CDR2 SASEGT, per germline. V was clipped by 6 bases and J by 2 bases; unmatched bases: 10. The length of the CDR3 is 17 residues. CDR3 coding DNA: TGTGCCAGCAGGAGAGTTGACAGGGGGCGAGGCAATCAGCCCCAGCATTTT. It codes for CASRRVDRGRGNQPQHF.

The rearrangement links TRBV12-3 or TRBV12-4 to TRBJ1-1; D is possibly TRBD1 (6 bases). The V end lost 6 bases, the J end lost 1 base, and 12 bases lay between the germline ends. The CDR3 is made up of 14 amino acids. CDR3 bases: TGTGCCAGCAGCCCAGGGGCGGAGAACACTGAAGCTTTCTTT. Translation gives CASSPGAENTEAFF.

The V gene is TRBV7-2, the J gene TRBJ2-1; perhaps TRBD2 as D (6 bases). Germline CDR1 reads SGHTA; CDR2 reads FQGNSA. This CDR3 has 14 residues. V lost 5 bases and J 4 bases, leaving 12 bases between the germline ends. CDR3: CASSRSGGYNEQFF. The CDR3 coding sequence is TGTGCCAGCAGCCGCTCCGGGGGTTACAATGAGCAGTTCTTC.

There are a few counts of this clonotype. This chain connects TRBV19 to TRBJ1-1; D gene unclear. The V and J ends lost 4 bases and 5 bases respectively, with 8 bases between them. The CDR3 extends over 12 amino acids. The germline V gene has CDR1 LNHDA and CDR2 SQIVND (reference sequence). The CDR3: CASSTFPTEAFF. The CDR3 DNA reads TGTGCCAGTAGTACATTTCCGACTGAAGCTTTCTTT.

This clonotype was counted only a few times. The CDR3, as DNA: TGTGCTAGTGGTCCGGACGCCCTTAGGTACAATGAGCAGTTCTTC. Protein product: CASGPDALRYNEQFF. The J gene is TRBJ2-1, the V gene TRBV12-5; D gene unclear. The CDR3 is 15 residues long. V was shortened by 5 bases and J by 4 bases, with 15 bases between the two germline ends. The germline CDR1 and CDR2 sequences are LGHNT and FRNRAP.

This chain connects TRBV21-1 to TRBJ1-3. TRBV21-1 is a listed pseudogene. The CDR3 loop spans 16 amino acids. CDR3 nucleotide sequence: TGTGCCAGCAGCAAAGTCTTGACCCTCTCTGGAAACACCATATATTTT. This gives the protein CASSKVLTLSGNTIYF.

This clonotype was seen more than once but under ten times. CDR3 protein: CASSSLRDGSSGANVLTF. CDR3 bases: TGTGCCAGCAGCTCCCTGCGGGACGGGAGCTCTGGGGCCAACGTCCTGACTTTC. V usage is TRBV11-1 and J usage is TRBJ2-6; tentatively, D is TRBD2 (6 bases). In germline, CDR1 is SGHAT, CDR2 FQDESV (reference sequence). The CDR3 spans 18 residues. V was cut by 4 bases and J by 0 bases, with 16 bases left in between.